This T cell receptor beta chain came from a study of blood T cells in healthy people across ages. The study's findings and limits: Greater diversity and more naive CD4+ cells were seen in long-lived donors than in aged donors. A roughly linear age-dependent decrease characterized TCR beta diversity per million T cells.

Looked up from germline, CDR1 is SEHNR and CDR2 is FQNEAQ (reference sequence). This CDR3 is built from 15 residues. Deletions cut 2 bases from V and 0 bases from J, with 9 bases between. Isolated PBMCs totaled at least 6 million in each sample. Sample-barcoded 5' priming and a J-beta primer mix drove a second PCR of about 6 to 11 cycles. A template-switch adaptor that had 12 random nucleotides put a tag on each cDNA molecule. TCRdb itself ran the 5' RACE reads through MiXCR, one entry per CDR3 protein. The sample has more than 1 million distinct CDR3 sequences; 40% to 45% are singletons. Comments on this clonotype: What it binds is unknown.

The specimen sequenced was blood. The source is a woman aged 55-70 years in good health. The rearrangement links TRBV7-9 to TRBJ2-3, with D possibly matching TRBD2 (5 bases). The CDR3 DNA is TGTGCCAGCAGCTTACTGGGAGTCAGCACAGATACGCAGTATTTT. It encodes CASSLLGVSTDTQYF.